A selection of T cell receptor beta chains follows, all from one sample in a study of blood T cell repertoires in COVID-19. Clones were read by immunoSEQ multiplex PCR, and TCRdb kept only the in-frame ones, dropping some. The data hold over 60,000 clones, with 75% to 90% observed a single time. The sequencing input was peripheral blood. Receptor source: a woman older than 75 with active or convalescent COVID-19. CDR3s include the opening cysteine and the closing phenylalanine or tryptophan. A D gene is named only where the DNA matches it firmly. Where a row states a size, it is once, few, many or the class of an expanded clone; other rows omit it.

abundance,v_gene,d_gene,j_gene,CDR3aa,CDR3nt
-,TRBV3-1/TRBV3-2,-,TRBJ1-4,CASSQIGQFNEKLFF,TGTGCCAGCAGCCAGATTGGGCAGTTTAATGAAAAACTGTTTTTT
-,TRBV28,TRBD1,TRBJ1-4,CASSSSGQGQEKLFF,TGTGCCAGCAGTTCCTCGGGACAGGGACAAGAAAAACTGTTTTTT
-,TRBV6-6,TRBD1,TRBJ1-2,CASSSPGTGAGYGYTF,TGTGCCAGCAGTTCCCCCGGGACAGGGGCAGGGTATGGCTACACCTTC
-,TRBV4-1,TRBD2,TRBJ2-1,CASSQSGGVFNEQFF,TGCGCCAGCAGCCAGAGCGGGGGGGTCTTTAATGAGCAGTTCTTC
-,TRBV5-4,-,TRBJ1-1,CASSLKEGGNTEAFF,TGTGCCAGCAGCCTAAAGGAAGGCGGGAACACTGAAGCTTTCTTT
-,TRBV27,TRBD2,TRBJ2-3,CASSLDSRESGGPTTDTQYF,TGTGCCAGCAGTTTAGACTCCCGGGAAAGCGGGGGGCCTACCACAGATACGCAGTATTTT
-,TRBV4-2,TRBD2,TRBJ2-1,CASSPREMGLGDNEQFF,TGTGCCAGCAGCCCCCGCGAAATGGGACTAGGGGACAATGAGCAGTTCTTC
-,TRBV6-5,-,TRBJ1-1,CASSWGRWDTEAFF,TGTGCCAGCAGTTGGGGCCGTTGGGACACTGAAGCTTTCTTT
-,TRBV6-1,-,TRBJ1-5,CASSEATGRQPQHF,TGTGCCAGCAGTGAAGCGACCGGGAGGCAGCCCCAGCATTTT
-,TRBV28,-,TRBJ2-6,CASSLSQGSAGANVLTF,TGTGCCAGCAGTTTATCACAGGGTTCGGCTGGGGCCAACGTCCTGACTTTC
-,TRBV9,TRBD1,TRBJ1-1,CASSWDTGEGTEAFF,TGTGCCAGCAGCTGGGATACAGGGGAAGGGACTGAAGCTTTCTTT
-,TRBV28,-,TRBJ1-4,CASTDRSEKLFF,TGTGCCAGCACAGACAGGTCTGAAAAACTGTTTTTT
-,TRBV5-5,TRBD2,TRBJ2-1,CASSSSGGAYNEQFF,TGTGCCAGCAGCTCGAGCGGGGGGGCCTACAATGAGCAGTTCTTC
-,TRBV7-2,-,TRBJ2-3,CATSSPHIGDTQYF,TGTGCCACCTCATCCCCCCACATTGGAGATACGCAGTATTTT
-,TRBV7-2,TRBD2,TRBJ2-3,CASSPQSGRGTDTQYF,TGTGCCAGCAGCCCCCAGAGTGGGCGGGGGACAGATACGCAGTATTTT
-,TRBV27,-,TRBJ1-5,CASRSRDQPQHF,TGTGCCAGCAGATCGAGGGATCAGCCCCAGCATTTT
-,TRBV7-8,-,TRBJ1-6,CASSLGRVNSPLHF,TGTGCCAGCAGCTTGGGCAGGGTTAATTCACCCCTCCACTTT
-,TRBV7-8,-,TRBJ1-2,CASSLGGGYGYTF,TGTGCCAGCAGCTTAGGCGGGGGGTATGGCTACACCTTC
-,TRBV5-1,TRBD2,TRBJ2-1,CASSSPGLGGHEQFF,TGCGCCAGCAGCTCTCCGGGACTAGGGGGGCATGAGCAGTTCTTC
-,TRBV3-1/TRBV3-2,TRBD1,TRBJ1-2,CASSQGWDRGDYGYTF,TGTGCCAGCAGCCAAGGGTGGGACAGGGGGGACTATGGCTACACCTTC
once,TRBV6-6,-,TRBJ1-1,CASSYLSENTEAFF,TGTGCCAGCAGTTACCTTTCAGAGAACACTGAAGCTTTCTTT
-,TRBV7-2,-,TRBJ2-3,CASSERTGDTQYF,TGTGCCAGCAGCGAACGGACTGGGGATACGCAGTATTTT
-,TRBV12-3/TRBV12-4,-,TRBJ1-1,CASSQGFSTEAFF,TGTGCCAGCAGTCAGGGGTTCTCCACTGAAGCTTTCTTT
-,TRBV5-1,TRBD2,TRBJ2-1,CASSLVLGGADNEQFF,TGCGCCAGCAGCTTGGTTCTCGGGGGGGCGGACAATGAGCAGTTCTTC
-,TRBV11-3,-,TRBJ2-2,CASSHRVLPLGTGELFF,TGTGCCAGCAGCCACCGGGTCCTCCCTTTGGGCACCGGGGAGCTGTTTTTT
-,TRBV4-3,-,TRBJ1-4,CASSQTRGATNEKLFF,TGCGCCAGCAGCCAAACGCGGGGGGCAACTAATGAAAAACTGTTTTTT
-,TRBV5-6,-,TRBJ1-2,CASSSPQGSRHGYTF,TGTGCCAGCAGCTCCCCTCAGGGATCGCGGCATGGCTACACCTTC
-,TRBV6-2/TRBV6-3,-,TRBJ2-3,CASSLGLSSRPTDTQYF,TGTGCCAGCAGCCTTGGACTAAGCAGTCGCCCCACAGATACGCAGTATTTT